This TCR beta chain stems from a study of blood T cell repertoires in COVID-19. Study in general: Acute and convalescent COVID-19 samples came from the United States, Italy and Spain.

Patients of the Seattle cohort, enrolled during active infection, were followed longitudinally. The V gene's germline CDR1 is MNHEY and CDR2 SMNVEV (reference sequence). V lost 5 bases and J 7 bases, leaving 12 bases between the germline ends. The CDR3 is 14 residues long. Using immunoSEQ multiplex PCR, the repertoire was profiled, and TCRdb retains in-frame clones only, with some absent. The repertoire includes 150,000 or so clones, under 85% of them detected once, and over 0.55% sits in the top ten. Sequencing input: peripheral blood. This sequence originates from a man in his fifties or sixties with COVID-19, enrolled during active disease. This rearrangement joins TRBV27 to TRBJ1-6; D gene ambiguous. Here the CDR3 DNA reads TGTGCCAGCAGTCCCCAGGTCAGGAATTCACCCCTCCACTTT. It codes for CASSPQVRNSPLHF.